This T cell receptor beta chain was obtained from a study of shared clonotypes between healthy human individuals. Study outcomes and limitations: Generally, naive subsets (rather than memory subsets) showed larger estimated richness.

CD8 cells regarded as naive lacked CD45RO, were positively chosen for CCR7, and omitted terminally differentiated effector memory CD45RA+ cells. Produced via immunoSEQ multiplex PCR; TCRdb's table is partial and in-frame only. This sample has some 2 million clones, with around 96% found just once. On this clone: Its antigen is currently unknown.

The TCR comes from a man aged 18 to 29 in good health. The source material was naive CD8+ T cells sorted from blood.

The CDR3 DNA reads as TGCGCCAGCAGCCAAGGAATTACGATTTATGGCTACACCTTC. It codes for CASSQGITIYGYTF. The V call is TRBV4-1, the J call TRBJ1-2, with no clear D. The V end lost 1 base, the J end lost 5 bases, and 11 bases lay between the germline ends. The CDR3 is 14 amino acids. CDR1 MGHRA and CDR2 YSYEKL come from the germline V gene.